The 3 T cell receptor beta chains listed next were all sequenced from one sample in a study of T cell responses to AZD1222 COVID-19 vaccine. Generated by immunoSEQ multiplex PCR, the TCRdb table keeps only in-frame clones and is missing some. The sample yields roughly 150,000 clones, 90% seen once. Source: peripheral blood, taken on day 0 of AZD1222 vaccination. Receptors were obtained from an adult in good health.

V gene TRBV6-4 combines with J gene TRBJ2-5, with D tentatively TRBD1 (6 bases). V shed 4 bases and J shed 2 bases, with 14 bases lying between them. The CDR3 spans 15 residues. The V gene's germline CDR1 is MRHNA and CDR2 SNTAGT. For the CDR3, the DNA is TGTGCCAGCAGTGCCGGCTCCGGGACACAAGAGACCCAGTACTTC. This sequence encodes CASSAGSGTQETQYF.

The chain recombines TRBV4-1 with TRBJ1-1, with unresolved D. V lost 4 bases and J 2 bases, leaving 8 bases between the germline ends. This CDR3 spans 13 amino acids. Per the germline V gene, CDR1 is MGHRA and CDR2 is YSYEKL. The CDR3 protein is CASSRNGNTEAFF. DNA of the CDR3: TGCGCCAGCAGCCGGAACGGCAACACTGAAGCTTTCTTT.

The CDR3 loop is CASSLAVASGTGQDEQFF. The CDR3 DNA reads TGTGCCAGCAGCTTAGCGGTAGCCTCCGGGACAGGGCAAGACGAGCAGTTCTTC. J is TRBJ2-1 and V is TRBV7-9, with TRBD1 matching 9 bases. The CDR3 contains 18 residues. The ends lost 0 bases at V and 10 bases at J; junction bases unmatched: 16. Germline V gene lookup returns CDR1 SEHNR and CDR2 FQNEAQ (reference sequence).